This TCR beta chain was retrieved from a study of identical twins. Study results and limitations: Out-of-frame alpha sequences common to twins exhibited a surplus of low generation probability. Twins' surplus sharing was weaker for beta out-of-frame sequences. With monozygotic twins, out-of-frame TCR alpha sharing exceeded what models estimated.

This clonotype was picked up a small number of times. The antigen remains undetermined. Trimming took 5 bases from V and 6 from J, leaving 14 bases between them. This CDR3 region has 14 residues. The germline V gene has CDR1 MNHEY and CDR2 SMNVEV (reference sequence). Via MiXCR, TCRdb re-called the 5' RACE reads, giving one row per CDR3 protein. Seen here are some 210,000 distinct CDR3 sequences, more than 15% observed once, and the top ten hold over 35%. The same data also contributed to another study, on T cells expressing NK-cell markers. That paper states: Whether the expanded NKG2C+ T cell clones recognized HCMV remained unclear.

This rearrangement joins TRBV27 to TRBJ1-5, with D unclear. This sequence was found in a woman between 18 and 29 years old in good health. Sequenced input: CD8+ T cells sorted from blood. The CDR3 sequence is CASSKWSGGQPQHF. The CDR3, as DNA: TGTGCCAGCAGTAAATGGTCAGGAGGTCAGCCCCAGCATTTT.